Listed below are T cell receptor beta chains from one sample, sequenced in a study of T-cell reconstitution after alpha-beta-depleted transplantation in children. Using its own MiXCR run on the PCR reads, TCRdb lists one record per CDR3 protein. Here the sample spans nearly 550,000 distinct CDR3 sequences, approximately 16% being singletons. The input for sequencing was PBMCs from the stem cell graft donor, taken from the stem cell graft. These receptors originate from a human donor who donated a stem cell graft to a child with acute lymphoblastic leukemia. Each CDR3 is given with its conserved first and last residue. The D gene is left open where the match is weak. The listing skips clone size in some rows; elsewhere it reads once, few, many or a size class.

clone_size: .
j_call: TRBJ2-4
v_call: TRBV7-9
d_call: .
cdr3_aa: CASTVSLGRNIQYF
cdr3_nt: TGTGCCAGCACCGTCTCGCTGGGTCGAAACATTCAGTACTTC

clone_size: .
j_call: TRBJ2-1
v_call: TRBV6-2/TRBV6-3
d_call: .
cdr3_aa: CASSYFPGRSYNEQFF
cdr3_nt: TGTGCCAGCAGTTATTTTCCGGGACGATCCTACAATGAGCAGTTCTTC

clone_size: .
j_call: TRBJ2-1
v_call: TRBV5-1
d_call: TRBD1
cdr3_aa: CASSFYRGPYNEQFF
cdr3_nt: TGCGCCAGCAGCTTCTACAGGGGCCCCTACAATGAGCAGTTCTTC

clone_size: .
j_call: TRBJ2-1
v_call: TRBV9
d_call: TRBD2
cdr3_aa: CASSASGAGGNEQFF
cdr3_nt: TGTGCCAGCAGCGCTAGCGGGGCAGGTGGGAATGAGCAGTTCTTC

clone_size: .
j_call: TRBJ2-7
v_call: TRBV25-1
d_call: .
cdr3_aa: CASSERWGTQYF
cdr3_nt: TGTGCCAGCAGTGAACGATGGGGTACTCAGTACTTC

clone_size: many
j_call: TRBJ2-1
v_call: TRBV9
d_call: TRBD1
cdr3_aa: CASSPETGGRGNEQFF
cdr3_nt: TGTGCCAGCTCCCCAGAAACAGGGGGAAGGGGCAATGAGCAGTTCTTC

clone_size: few
j_call: TRBJ1-5
v_call: TRBV12-3/TRBV12-4
d_call: TRBD1
cdr3_aa: CASTGTGYNQPQHF
cdr3_nt: TGTGCCAGCACCGGGACAGGCTATAATCAGCCCCAGCATTTT

clone_size: .
j_call: TRBJ2-1
v_call: TRBV11-2
d_call: .
cdr3_aa: CASSLAPLGGNEQFF
cdr3_nt: TGTGCCAGCAGCTTAGCGCCCTTGGGGGGCAATGAGCAGTTCTTC

clone_size: few
j_call: TRBJ2-1
v_call: TRBV7-2
d_call: TRBD1
cdr3_aa: CASSFSETGNEQFF
cdr3_nt: TGTGCCAGCAGCTTTAGTGAGACAGGGAATGAGCAGTTCTTC

clone_size: few
j_call: TRBJ2-2
v_call: TRBV10-3
d_call: TRBD2
cdr3_aa: CAIRGLAANTGELFF
cdr3_nt: TGTGCCATCAGGGGACTAGCGGCAAACACCGGGGAGCTGTTTTTT

clone_size: .
j_call: TRBJ2-2
v_call: TRBV24-1
d_call: .
cdr3_aa: CATSDRRATGELFF
cdr3_nt: TGTGCCACCAGTGATCGAAGAGCCACCGGGGAGCTGTTTTTT

clone_size: .
j_call: TRBJ2-7
v_call: TRBV12-3/TRBV12-4
d_call: .
cdr3_aa: CASTLSGPSYEQYF
cdr3_nt: TGTGCCAGCACCCTAAGCGGCCCGAGCTACGAGCAGTACTTC

clone_size: .
j_call: TRBJ1-1
v_call: TRBV5-1
d_call: .
cdr3_aa: CASSLEPRGTEAFF
cdr3_nt: TGCGCCAGCAGCTTGGAACCCCGGGGCACTGAAGCTTTCTTT

clone_size: many
j_call: TRBJ1-5
v_call: TRBV5-1
d_call: .
cdr3_aa: CASSLLGDQPQHF
cdr3_nt: TGCGCCAGCAGCTTGCTGGGGGATCAGCCCCAGCATTTT

clone_size: .
j_call: TRBJ1-1
v_call: TRBV7-9
d_call: .
cdr3_aa: CASSLEVQNTEDFF
cdr3_nt: TGTGCCAGCAGCTTAGAGGTCCAGAACACTGAAGATTTCTTT

clone_size: .
j_call: TRBJ2-7
v_call: TRBV5-8
d_call: .
cdr3_aa: CASSLVSSVPYEQYF
cdr3_nt: TGTGCCAGCAGCTTGGTCTCCAGCGTCCCCTACGAGCAGTACTTC

clone_size: .
j_call: TRBJ1-1
v_call: TRBV7-9
d_call: .
cdr3_aa: CASSLIGENTEAFF
cdr3_nt: TGTGCCAGCAGCTTAATAGGGGAGAACACTGAAGCTTTCTTT

clone_size: .
j_call: TRBJ2-5
v_call: TRBV11-1
d_call: TRBD2
cdr3_aa: CASSLFGAGGPETQYF
cdr3_nt: TGTGCCAGCAGCTTGTTCGGGGCGGGAGGGCCAGAGACCCAGTACTTC

clone_size: .
j_call: TRBJ2-2
v_call: TRBV5-1
d_call: .
cdr3_aa: CASSLGTWELFF
cdr3_nt: TGCGCCAGCAGCTTGGGAACTTGGGAGCTGTTTTTT

clone_size: few
j_call: TRBJ2-7
v_call: TRBV6-1
d_call: TRBD1
cdr3_aa: CASIPGQGPYEQYF
cdr3_nt: TGTGCCAGCATTCCGGGACAGGGACCTTACGAGCAGTACTTC

clone_size: few
j_call: TRBJ2-5
v_call: TRBV28
d_call: .
cdr3_aa: CASIQQAQETQYF
cdr3_nt: TGTGCCAGCATCCAGCAGGCCCAAGAGACCCAGTACTTC

clone_size: few
j_call: TRBJ1-2
v_call: TRBV19
d_call: TRBD1
cdr3_aa: CASNPTGAYGYTF
cdr3_nt: TGTGCCAGTAACCCGACAGGGGCCTATGGCTACACCTTC

clone_size: .
j_call: TRBJ1-2
v_call: TRBV19
d_call: .
cdr3_aa: CASSGRLRESYTF
cdr3_nt: TGTGCCAGTTCGGGACGCCTAAGAGAGAGCTACACCTTC

clone_size: few
j_call: TRBJ1-1
v_call: TRBV5-6
d_call: .
cdr3_aa: CASSFRTPLNTEAFF
cdr3_nt: TGTGCCAGCAGCTTTCGGACACCTTTGAACACTGAAGCTTTCTTT

clone_size: few
j_call: TRBJ2-2
v_call: TRBV11-2
d_call: TRBD2
cdr3_aa: CASSPSTSGSPGVDLLFF
cdr3_nt: TGTGCCAGCAGCCCCTCCACTAGCGGGAGCCCCGGTGTTGATTTGCTGTTTTTT

clone_size: .
j_call: TRBJ2-1
v_call: TRBV5-1
d_call: TRBD2
cdr3_aa: CASSLGSLAGGRKDYYNEQFF
cdr3_nt: TGCGCCAGCAGCTTGGGTTCCCTGGCGGGAGGGCGGAAGGATTACTACAATGAGCAGTTCTTC

clone_size: .
j_call: TRBJ1-1
v_call: TRBV3-1
d_call: .
cdr3_aa: CASSQWFTGRDTEAFF
cdr3_nt: TGTGCCAGCAGCCAATGGTTTACAGGGAGGGACACTGAAGCTTTCTTT

clone_size: .
j_call: TRBJ2-3
v_call: TRBV6-5
d_call: .
cdr3_aa: CASSYGGKLNTDTQYF
cdr3_nt: TGTGCCAGCAGTTACGGCGGGAAACTCAACACAGATACGCAGTATTTT

clone_size: few
j_call: TRBJ1-1
v_call: TRBV20-1
d_call: TRBD1
cdr3_aa: CSACLWDSNTEAFF
cdr3_nt: TGCAGTGCTTGCCTTTGGGACAGTAACACTGAAGCTTTCTTT

clone_size: .
j_call: TRBJ2-7
v_call: TRBV4-1
d_call: .
cdr3_aa: CASSQDRSLTYEQYF
cdr3_nt: TGCGCCAGCAGCCAAGATCGATCCCTTACCTACGAGCAGTACTTC

clone_size: few
j_call: TRBJ2-7
v_call: TRBV3-1
d_call: .
cdr3_aa: CASSRPASYEQYF
cdr3_nt: TGTGCCAGCAGCCGGCCGGCCTCCTACGAGCAGTACTTC

clone_size: .
j_call: TRBJ2-5
v_call: TRBV20-1
d_call: .
cdr3_aa: CSAPGTQETQYF
cdr3_nt: TGCAGTGCACCCGGGACCCAAGAGACCCAGTACTTC

clone_size: few
j_call: TRBJ1-6
v_call: TRBV11-2
d_call: .
cdr3_aa: CASSLGGRASNSPLHF
cdr3_nt: TGTGCCAGCAGCTTAGGAGGAAGGGCGAGTAATTCACCCCTCCACTTT

clone_size: few
j_call: TRBJ2-1
v_call: TRBV13
d_call: .
cdr3_aa: CASSSMGYREQFF
cdr3_nt: TGTGCCAGCAGCTCCATGGGCTACCGGGAGCAGTTCTTC

clone_size: .
j_call: TRBJ2-3
v_call: TRBV9
d_call: TRBD2
cdr3_aa: CASSDPPLAGYPTDTQYF
cdr3_nt: TGTGCCAGCAGCGACCCCCCGCTAGCGGGATATCCCACAGATACGCAGTATTTT

clone_size: few
j_call: TRBJ2-1
v_call: TRBV7-9
d_call: .
cdr3_aa: CASSTGQGGWNNEQFF
cdr3_nt: TGTGCCAGCAGCACCGGACAGGGAGGGTGGAACAATGAGCAGTTCTTC

clone_size: .
j_call: TRBJ2-1
v_call: TRBV20-1
d_call: TRBD2
cdr3_aa: CSARDPAGGRGNEQFF
cdr3_nt: TGCAGTGCTAGAGACCCAGCGGGAGGGAGAGGGAATGAGCAGTTCTTC

clone_size: .
j_call: TRBJ2-3
v_call: TRBV10-2
d_call: TRBD2
cdr3_aa: CASSEGRTSFADTQYF
cdr3_nt: TGCGCCAGCAGTGAGGGAAGGACTAGCTTCGCGGATACGCAGTATTTT

clone_size: .
j_call: TRBJ2-7
v_call: TRBV18
d_call: TRBD1
cdr3_aa: CASSPQGARTGSYEQYF
cdr3_nt: TGTGCCAGCTCACCACAGGGGGCCCGGACAGGGTCCTACGAGCAGTACTTC

clone_size: .
j_call: TRBJ2-1
v_call: TRBV10-3
d_call: TRBD2
cdr3_aa: CAIRDPGLAGDEQFF
cdr3_nt: TGTGCCATCAGGGACCCGGGACTAGCGGGAGATGAGCAGTTCTTC

clone_size: many
j_call: TRBJ2-7
v_call: TRBV29-1
d_call: TRBD2
cdr3_aa: CSVERLAGPAGEQYF
cdr3_nt: TGCAGCGTTGAGCGACTAGCGGGCCCGGCTGGGGAGCAGTACTTC